Listed below are T cell receptor beta chains from one sample, sequenced in a study of cytomegalovirus exposure and HLA in healthy donors. Assay used: immunoSEQ multiplex PCR; TCRdb lists only in-frame clones, some missing. In the table there are hundreds of thousands of clones, approximately 80% of which are singletons. Sequencing was done on a sample of PBMCs. The receptors stem from a male donor in good health and CMV-seronegative. The CDR3 runs from the conserved cysteine through the conserved F or W. A D gene is named only where the DNA matches it firmly. For some rows the clone size is stated as once, few or many, or as a class when expanded; others skip it.

abundance,d_gene,v_gene,j_gene,CDR3aa,CDR3nt
NA,TRBD1,TRBV19,TRBJ2-2,CASSRSSGGTGELFF,TGTGCCAGTAGTAGGTCGTCAGGGGGCACCGGGGAGCTGTTTTTT
NA,TRBD1,TRBV19,TRBJ1-5,CASSSPDRGVQPQHF,TGTGCCAGTAGTAGCCCGGACAGGGGTGTACAGCCCCAGCATTTT
NA,NA,TRBV21-1,TRBJ2-5,CASSKGQGEETQYF,TGTGCCAGCAGCAAGGGACAGGGGGAAGAGACCCAGTACTTC
NA,TRBD1,TRBV7-6,TRBJ1-1,CASSPRQGNTEAFF,TGTGCCAGCAGCCCTCGACAGGGGAACACTGAAGCTTTCTTT
NA,TRBD2,TRBV5-1,TRBJ2-2,CASSLVLAGNTGELFF,TGCGCCAGCAGCTTGGTTCTAGCGGGGAACACCGGGGAGCTGTTTTTT
NA,TRBD1,TRBV6-5,TRBJ1-1,CASSYSLGTGAEAFF,TGTGCCAGCAGTTACTCTCTCGGGACAGGGGCTGAAGCTTTCTTT
NA,TRBD1,TRBV7-9,TRBJ2-5,CASSLGTGGFSQETQYF,TGTGCCAGCAGCTTAGGGACAGGGGGGTTTAGCCAGGAGACCCAGTACTTC
NA,TRBD1,TRBV6-1,TRBJ1-1,CASSSRTGGNTEAFF,TGTGCCAGCAGTTCTCGGACAGGGGGAAACACTGAAGCTTTCTTT
NA,TRBD1,TRBV5-1,TRBJ2-4,CASSPYPTGGVALKNIQYF,TGCGCCAGCAGCCCTTACCCGACAGGGGGTGTAGCCCTCAAAAACATTCAGTACTTC
few,NA,TRBV30,TRBJ1-1,CAWRRGGGGTEAFF,TGTGCCTGGAGGAGGGGAGGGGGAGGCACTGAAGCTTTCTTT
NA,TRBD2,TRBV9,TRBJ2-1,CASSPGDGTSGYNEQFF,TGTGCCAGCAGCCCCGGGGACGGGACTAGCGGGTACAATGAGCAGTTCTTC
NA,TRBD1,TRBV9,TRBJ1-4,CASSVGQGIGGEKLFF,TGTGCCAGCAGCGTAGGACAGGGAATTGGTGGTGAAAAACTGTTTTTT
NA,TRBD2,TRBV7-8,TRBJ2-1,CASSVIAGGSYNEQFF,TGTGCCAGCAGCGTCATAGCGGGAGGGTCCTACAATGAGCAGTTCTTC
NA,NA,TRBV28,TRBJ2-3,CASMVESSTDTQYF,TGTGCCAGCATGGTCGAGTCAAGCACAGATACGCAGTATTTT
NA,NA,TRBV19,TRBJ2-2,CASNRLGFATGELFF,TGTGCCAGTAACCGACTAGGATTTGCCACCGGGGAGCTGTTTTTT
NA,TRBD2,TRBV30,TRBJ2-5,CAWSVLGTTRSQETQYF,TGTGCCTGGAGTGTACTCGGGACTACCCGAAGCCAAGAGACCCAGTACTTC
NA,NA,TRBV2,TRBJ2-7,CASRAQGGHSYEQYF,TGTGCCAGCAGGGCACAGGGAGGGCACTCCTACGAGCAGTACTTC
NA,NA,TRBV5-4,TRBJ2-7,CASSPGPGVPGEQYF,TGTGCCAGCAGCCCCGGGCCAGGGGTTCCAGGCGAGCAGTACTTC
NA,TRBD1,TRBV19,TRBJ1-1,CASSAFLDRGLVEAFF,TGCGCCAGTAGTGCTTTTCTCGACAGGGGTTTGGTTGAAGCTTTCTTT
NA,NA,TRBV7-9,TRBJ2-2,CASSSQGEWGELFF,TGTGCCAGCAGCTCCCAGGGCGAATGGGGGGAGCTGTTTTTT
few,TRBD1,TRBV19,TRBJ1-1,CASSERQGGNTEAFF,TGTGCCAGTAGTGAAAGACAGGGTGGGAACACTGAAGCTTTCTTT
few,TRBD1,TRBV4-1,TRBJ2-7,CASSQDPQGAQFYEQYF,TGCGCCAGCAGCCAAGACCCCCAGGGGGCGCAATTCTACGAGCAGTACTTC
NA,TRBD2,TRBV7-2,TRBJ2-7,CASSSRLASEQYF,TGTGCCAGCAGCTCCCGACTAGCGAGCGAGCAGTACTTC
few,NA,TRBV5-6,TRBJ1-4,CASSLDGTNEKLFF,TGTGCCAGCAGCTTGGACGGGACTAATGAAAAACTGTTTTTT
NA,TRBD2,TRBV7-8,TRBJ2-7,CASSPRTSPYEQYF,TGTGCCAGCAGCCCCCGGACTAGCCCGTACGAGCAGTACTTC
NA,NA,TRBV11-1,TRBJ2-7,CASSQHYEQYF,TGTGCCAGCAGCCAACATTACGAGCAGTACTTC
NA,TRBD1,TRBV7-9,TRBJ1-1,CASSSAGTGNTEAFF,TGTGCCAGCAGCTCGGCCGGGACAGGGAACACTGAAGCTTTCTTT
NA,TRBD1,TRBV18,TRBJ2-1,CASSPPSGQGNEQFF,TGTGCCAGCTCACCACCGTCGGGACAGGGTAATGAGCAGTTCTTC
NA,NA,TRBV10-2,TRBJ1-5,CASKGVTGNSNQPQHF,TGCGCCAGCAAGGGGGTCACAGGGAATAGCAATCAGCCCCAGCATTTT
NA,NA,TRBV21-1,TRBJ1-1,CASSKSQQGGTGDAEAFF,TGTGCCAGCAGCAAAAGTCAACAAGGTGGAACAGGGGACGCTGAAGCTTTCTTT
NA,NA,TRBV10-3,TRBJ1-3,CAKRQDLSGNTIYF,TGTGCCAAAAGACAGGACCTCTCTGGAAACACCATATATTTT
NA,TRBD1,TRBV28,TRBJ2-5,CASRQGRETQYF,TGTGCCAGTCGACAGGGGAGAGAGACCCAGTACTTC
NA,NA,TRBV28,TRBJ1-5,CASRRDPGQPQHF,TGTGCCAGCAGGCGGGATCCGGGTCAGCCCCAGCATTTT
NA,TRBD2,TRBV7-9,TRBJ2-2,CASSLNLAGAGELFF,TGTGCCAGCAGCTTAAATCTGGCGGGAGCGGGGGAGCTGTTTTTT
NA,NA,TRBV29-1,TRBJ1-5,CSVARGTSNQPQHF,TGCAGCGTTGCTAGGGGGACTAGCAATCAGCCCCAGCATTTT
NA,TRBD2,TRBV25-1,TRBJ2-5,CASTLAGGPETQYF,TGTGCCAGCACACTAGCGGGAGGGCCAGAGACCCAGTACTTC
NA,TRBD1,TRBV2,TRBJ1-2,CASQGGNYGYTF,TGTGCCAGTCAGGGGGGCAACTATGGCTACACCTTC
NA,NA,TRBV5-1,TRBJ2-1,CASSSPDEQFF,TGCGCCAGCAGCTCCCCGGATGAGCAGTTCTTC
NA,TRBD2,TRBV10-3,TRBJ2-2,CAISAGLAGAGELFF,TGTGCCATCAGTGCGGGACTAGCGGGCGCCGGGGAGCTGTTTTTT